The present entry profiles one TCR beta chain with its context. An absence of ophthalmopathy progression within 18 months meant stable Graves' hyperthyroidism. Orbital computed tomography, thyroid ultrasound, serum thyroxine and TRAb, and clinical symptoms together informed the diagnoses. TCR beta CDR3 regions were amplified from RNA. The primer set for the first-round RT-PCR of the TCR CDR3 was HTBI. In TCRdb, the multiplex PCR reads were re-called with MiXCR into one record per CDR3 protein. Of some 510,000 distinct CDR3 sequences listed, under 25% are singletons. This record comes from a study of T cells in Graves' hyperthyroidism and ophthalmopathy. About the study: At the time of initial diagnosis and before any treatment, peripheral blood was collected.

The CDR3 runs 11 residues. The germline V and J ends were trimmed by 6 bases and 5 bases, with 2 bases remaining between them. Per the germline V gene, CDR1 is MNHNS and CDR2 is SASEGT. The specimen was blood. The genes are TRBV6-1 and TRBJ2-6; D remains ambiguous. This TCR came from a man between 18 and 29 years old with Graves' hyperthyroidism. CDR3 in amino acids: CASSRANVLTF. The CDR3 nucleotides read TGTGCCAGCAGCCGGGCCAACGTCCTGACTTTC.